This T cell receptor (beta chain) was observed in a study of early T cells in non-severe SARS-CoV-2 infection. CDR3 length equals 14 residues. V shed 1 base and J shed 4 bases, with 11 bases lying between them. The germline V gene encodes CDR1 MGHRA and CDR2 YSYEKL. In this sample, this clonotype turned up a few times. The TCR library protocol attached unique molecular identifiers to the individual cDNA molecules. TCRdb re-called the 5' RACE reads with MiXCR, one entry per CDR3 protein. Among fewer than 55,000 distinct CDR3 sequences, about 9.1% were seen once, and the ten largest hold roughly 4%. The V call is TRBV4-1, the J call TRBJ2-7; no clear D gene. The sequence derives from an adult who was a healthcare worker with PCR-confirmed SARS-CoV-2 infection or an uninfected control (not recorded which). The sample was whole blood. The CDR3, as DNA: TGCGCCAGCAGCCAAGTATCACAGAGTTACGAGCAGTACTTC. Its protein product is CASSQVSQSYEQYF.